This T cell receptor (beta chain) was identified during a study of metastatic and nonmetastatic thyroid tumors. Across the whole study: Across peripheral blood and tumor or nodule tissue samples taken from malignant and benign thyroid patients, the repertoires were compared with one another. Findings and limits, study-wide: Benign nodules reportedly had significantly lower TCR beta diversity than malignant thyroid tumors in blood and tumor.

Unmatched junction bases numbered 8, after V lost 6 bases and J lost 6 bases. The CDR3 has 14 amino acids. All patients were treatment-naive before thyroid surgery. This clone was recorded a few times. Its antigen is still unknown. Per the authors' pipeline: The study took CDR3 differences across clinicopathological groups and made a distant-metastasis classifier for papillary thyroid cancer from them. MiXCR was used by TCRdb to re-call the PCR reads. For this entry, the V and J calls and clone size follow TCRdb and not the study's own pipeline. The sample lists fewer than 20,000 clones, over 25% occurring once.

The clonotype comes from a male donor with papillary thyroid cancer or a benign thyroid nodule (not recorded which). Some clones in this sample may be carry-over from other donors' samples. The sequencing input was tumor tissue. J is TRBJ2-7 and V is TRBV12-3 or TRBV12-4; 10 nucleotides line up with TRBD2. As DNA, the CDR3 is TGTGCCAGCAGGAAGGGACTAGCGTCTCCCGAGCAGTACTTC. This translates into CASRKGLASPEQYF.